This T cell receptor (beta chain) is drawn from a study of spatial heterogeneity in lung cancer. Each CDR3 protein is one row after TCRdb ran MiXCR on the 5' RACE reads. The sample includes 10,000 to 15,000 distinct CDR3 sequences, 5.5% to 8% of them seen just once. This clonotype has ten or more counts. In germline, CDR1 is MNHEY, CDR2 SVGEGT. The CDR3 is 15 residues long. Trimming pared 0 bases from V and 4 bases from J, leaving 10 bases between. Time point described: sample taken at primary tumor resection. The input material, whole RNA from tumor, nontumor lung or frozen PBMC, was sequenced unsorted.

The gene calls are TRBV6-2 or TRBV6-3 and TRBJ2-1, with TRBD1 as a possible D gene (6 bases). Source: normal lung tissue next to the tumor, taken at surgery. This TCR was recovered from a male donor with early-stage non-small cell lung cancer. The CDR3 DNA is TGTGCCAGCAGTTACTCTGGGGGCGCATACAATGAGCAGTTCTTC. It translates to CASSYSGGAYNEQFF.